This T cell receptor beta chain appears in the sequencing data of a study of blood T cell repertoires in COVID-19. Study summary: Researchers got acute and convalescent COVID-19 samples from the United States, Italy and Spain.

The table came from immunoSEQ multiplex PCR; TCRdb's copy has only in-frame clones and leaves some out. The sample includes more than 75,000 clones, more than 70% of them seen just once. The TCR was taken from a middle-aged man with acute or convalescent COVID-19. The specimen sequenced was peripheral blood.

CDR3 sequence (DNA): TGCGCCAGCAGCTTGGTACCCCGACTAGCGGGAGTGTCCCCCTCCTACGAGCAGTACTTC. Encoded protein: CASSLVPRLAGVSPSYEQYF. V is TRBV5-1 and J is TRBJ2-7; 12 bases line up with TRBD2. From germline, CDR1 is SGHRS and CDR2 YFSETQ. V shed 0 bases, J shed 0 bases, and the junction held 13 bases outside the gene matches. The CDR3 has 20 residues.